This TCR beta chain was sequenced during a study of human T cells and chemical hapten exposure. CDR3 length: 12 amino acids. Germline CDR1 and CDR2: DFQATT and SNEGSKA (reference sequence). The J segment lost 5 bases and the V segment lost 6 bases, leaving 6 bases of the junction unmatched. TCRdb passed the RACE reads through MiXCR, listing each CDR3 protein once. The sample lists about 200,000 distinct CDR3 sequences; 24% were seen once. Time point: patch test 3, about 24 weeks after DPC sensitization. Described treatment: therapeutic diphenylcyclopropenone sensitization with weekly scalp DPC. The chain employs TRBV20-1 and TRBJ1-2; 7 positions match TRBD1. This sequence was found in a woman in her thirties or forties with alopecia areata. Some clones in this sample may be carry-over from other donors' samples. The sample consisted of whole blood, taken in connection with sensitization to the hapten diphenylcyclopropenone (DPC). The CDR3 here is CSATGQEYGYTF. The CDR3 bases are TGCAGTGCCACTGGACAGGAATATGGCTACACCTTC.